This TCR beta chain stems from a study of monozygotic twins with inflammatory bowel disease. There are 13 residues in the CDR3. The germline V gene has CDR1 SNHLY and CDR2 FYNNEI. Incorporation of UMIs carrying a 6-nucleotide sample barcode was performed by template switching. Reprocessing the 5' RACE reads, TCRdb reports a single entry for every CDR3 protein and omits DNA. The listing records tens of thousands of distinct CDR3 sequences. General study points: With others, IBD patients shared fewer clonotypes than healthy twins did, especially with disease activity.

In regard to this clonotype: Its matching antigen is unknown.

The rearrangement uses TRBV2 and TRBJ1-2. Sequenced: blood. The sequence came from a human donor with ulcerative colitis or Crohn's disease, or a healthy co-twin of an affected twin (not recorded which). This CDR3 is CASTLDNDYGYTF.